Below are 3 T cell receptor beta chains sequenced from a single sample in a study of radiotherapy plus CTLA-4 blockade in lung cancer. The method was immunoSEQ multiplex PCR; TCRdb's version includes in-frame clones alone and lacks a portion of them. The sample has tens of thousands of clones; approximately 80% are singletons. The specimen was peripheral blood, collected from a patient treated with radiotherapy plus ipilimumab. The receptors here all came from a human donor with non-small cell lung cancer that progressed on radiotherapy plus ipilimumab.

The rearrangement uses TRBV10-3 and TRBJ1-2; D might be TRBD1 (6 bases). The CDR3 runs 13 residues. V was shortened by 5 bases and J by 2 bases, with 9 bases between the two germline ends. Germline lookup yields CDR1 ENHRY and CDR2 SYGVKD. In DNA form, the CDR3 reads TGTGCCATCAGTCCCGACAGGAACTATGGCTACACCTTC. It encodes CAISPDRNYGYTF.

The rearrangement joins TRBV9 to TRBJ2-5, with 9 bases identical to TRBD1. Germline V gene lookup returns CDR1 SGDLS and CDR2 YYNGEE. After removal of 4 bases from V and 5 bases from J, the junction contained 9 bases not matched to a gene. This CDR3 comprises 15 residues. The CDR3 region is CASSPGGQGRETQYF. The DNA for the CDR3 is TGTGCCAGCAGCCCGGGGGGACAGGGTAGGGAGACCCAGTACTTC.

In this sample, this clone turned up once. V is TRBV2 and J is TRBJ2-6; TRBD1 matches 10 bases. Germline values: CDR1 SNHLY, CDR2 FYNNEI. The length of the CDR3 is 17 residues. V lost 6 bases to trimming and J lost 0 bases; unmatched junction nucleotides: 5. The DNA for the CDR3 is TGTGCCAGCAGCGGTCGGGACAGGGGCTCTGGGGCCAACGTCCTGACTTTC. As protein: CASSGRDRGSGANVLTF. The full variable domain, in which reference TRBV2 and TRBJ2-6 provide the parts outside the CDR3, is EPEVTQTPSHQVTQMGQEVILRCVPISNHLYFYWYRQILGQKVEFLVSFYNNEISEKSEIFDDQFSVERPDGSNFTLKIRSTKLEDSAMYFCASSGRDRGSGANVLTFGAGSRLTVL.